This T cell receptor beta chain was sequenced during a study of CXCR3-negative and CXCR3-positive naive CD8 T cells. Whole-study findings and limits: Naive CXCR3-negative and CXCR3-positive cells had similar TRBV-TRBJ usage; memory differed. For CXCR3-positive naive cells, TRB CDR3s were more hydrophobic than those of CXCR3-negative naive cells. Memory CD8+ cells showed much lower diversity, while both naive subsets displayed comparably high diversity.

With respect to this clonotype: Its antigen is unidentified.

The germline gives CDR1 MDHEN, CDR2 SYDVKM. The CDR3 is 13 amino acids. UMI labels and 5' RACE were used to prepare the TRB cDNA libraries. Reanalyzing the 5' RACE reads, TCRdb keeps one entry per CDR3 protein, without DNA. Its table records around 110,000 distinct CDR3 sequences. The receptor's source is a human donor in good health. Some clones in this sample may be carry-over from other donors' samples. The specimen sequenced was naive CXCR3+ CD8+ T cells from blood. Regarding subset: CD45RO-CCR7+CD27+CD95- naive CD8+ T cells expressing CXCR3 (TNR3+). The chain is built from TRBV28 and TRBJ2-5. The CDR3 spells CASSSHAEETQYF.